This T cell receptor beta chain was profiled in a study of read filtering for tumor transcriptome and immune sequencing. General observations from the study: Around 85% of IR-seq clonotypes had one read, totaling about 3.5% of reads; RNA-seq: 74.6% and 44.6%.

Molecular barcoded adaptors covering alpha/delta and beta/gamma chains were used on roughly 370 ng RNA. Using its own MiXCR run on the reads, TCRdb lists one record per CDR3 protein. This table holds over 14,000 distinct CDR3 sequences, just over 20% found once. Germline V lookup: CDR1 SGDLS, CDR2 YYNGEE. The ends were cut back, 0 bases at V and 4 bases at J, with 13 bases in the middle. This CDR3 spans 15 amino acids. This clonotype was seen at least ten times. Antigen specificity is unknown. The sample was a population of CD138-negative cells sorted from bone marrow. The sequence came from a donor older than 35 with multiple myeloma. The chain carries TRBV9 and TRBJ2-5, with D tentatively TRBD1 or TRBD2 (5 bases each). The chain's CDR3 is CASSVDSGRGETQYF. The DNA for the CDR3 is TGTGCCAGCAGCGTAGACTCGGGGCGCGGAGAGACCCAGTACTTC.